Below are 28 T cell receptor beta chains sequenced from a single sample in a study of blood T cell repertoires in COVID-19. Libraries were prepared by immunoSEQ multiplex PCR; TCRdb keeps only in-frame clonotypes and omits some of them. The table has approximately 300,000 clones, around 85% seen once; the top ten hold approximately 4.2%. The specimen sequenced was PBMCs or T cells enriched from blood (not recorded which). The receptors come from a woman aged 30 to 39 who had recovered from COVID-19.

The chain has TRBV2 and TRBJ1-1, with D possibly being TRBD1 (6 bases). V shed 4 bases and J shed 1 base, with 10 bases lying between them. This CDR3 is 14 amino acids long. CDR1 SNHLY and CDR2 FYNNEI come from the germline V gene. The CDR3 sequence: CASSVSRGNTEAFF. DNA for the CDR3: TGTGCCAGCAGTGTTAGCAGGGGGAACACTGAAGCTTTCTTT.

On this clone itself: In this CDR3 the conserved last residue, phenylalanine or tryptophan, is missing, so a read error is likely. The limits of the CDR3 on the DNA are not certain, so only TCRdb's listed CDR3 is given. The V and J genes are TRBV15 and TRBJ1-1. The V gene's germline CDR1 is LNHNV and CDR2 YYDKDF (reference sequence). The CDR3 has 12 residues if both end residues are counted. CDR3 sequence: CATSRERETSIH.

The V call is TRBV2, the J call TRBJ1-1; TRBD1 might be the D (5 bases). This CDR3 contains 13 residues. Germline V lookup: CDR1 SNHLY, CDR2 FYNNEI. Trimming cost V 5 bases and J 0 bases, with 7 bases left between them. The CDR3 is CASSRQMNTEAFF. In DNA form, the CDR3 reads TGTGCCAGCAGTCGACAGATGAACACTGAAGCTTTCTTT. The full variable domain, rest sourced from reference TRBV2 and TRBJ1-1, is EPEVTQTPSHQVTQMGQEVILRCVPISNHLYFYWYRQILGQKVEFLVSFYNNEISEKSEIFDDQFSVERPDGSNFTLKIRSTKLEDSAMYFCASSRQMNTEAFFGQGTRLTVV.

This clone has a single count. The chain couples TRBV2 to TRBJ2-7; TRBD1 aligns across 11 bases. This CDR3 contains 14 residues. V trimming: 6 bases; J trimming: 3 bases; junction bases outside the gene matches: 4. CDR1 and CDR2 (germline): SNHLY, FYNNEI. The DNA for the CDR3 is TGTGCCAGCAGGACCGGGACAGGGGGCTACGAGCAGTACTTC. Translation: CASRTGTGGYEQYF.

The chain links TRBV3-1 (or the pseudogene TRBV3-2) to TRBJ2-7; D gene ambiguous. V lost 0 bases to trimming and J lost 0 bases, with 6 bases between them. The CDR3 consists of 14 residues. Germline V CDR1 and CDR2: LGHDT, YNNKEL (reference sequence). In DNA form, the CDR3 reads TGTGCCAGCAGCCAAGATTACTTCTCCTACGAGCAGTACTTC. As protein: CASSQDYFSYEQYF.

The chain combines TRBV28 with TRBJ1-5; TRBD1 aligns across 7 bases. The CDR3 covers 15 residues. The ends lost 8 bases at V and 4 bases at J; junction bases unmatched: 11. CDR1 and CDR2 from the germline V gene are MDHEN and SYDVKM. Here the CDR3 reads CASQPRDRRNQPQHF. The DNA for the CDR3 is TGTGCCAGCCAACCCCGGGACAGACGGAATCAGCCCCAGCATTTT.

This chain links TRBV2 with TRBJ2-7; TRBD2 is a possible D gene (6 bases). Per germline, CDR1 SNHLY and CDR2 FYNNEI. This CDR3 has 14 amino acids. V gave up 0 bases and J gave up 3 bases, with 9 bases separating them. The CDR3 sequence: CASSEALGGYEQYF. The CDR3 nucleotides read TGTGCCAGCAGTGAAGCGCTCGGGGGCTACGAGCAGTACTTC.

The chain is built from TRBV7-9 and TRBJ1-6; 8 bases map to TRBD1. Germline V gives CDR1 SEHNR, CDR2 FQNEAQ (reference sequence). CDR3 length: 17 residues. Trimming removed 4 bases from V and 5 bases from J; junction bases left unmatched: 10. CDR3 nucleotides: TGTGCCAGCAGCTACAACCTCGGGACAGGAAATAATTCACCCCTCCACTTT. Translated, it gives CASSYNLGTGNNSPLHF.

V gene TRBV6-5 combines with J gene TRBJ1-1; possibly TRBD1 for D (6 bases). V was cut by 2 bases and J by 10 bases, with 14 bases left in between. CDR1 and CDR2 (germline): MNHEY, SVGAGI. This CDR3 is 13 amino acids long. The CDR3 bases are TGTGCCAGCAGTTACGGGGACACCCTCGGAGCTTTCTTT. This gives the protein CASSYGDTLGAFF.

The rearrangement links TRBV2 to TRBJ1-6; 7 bases match TRBD1. The V gene's germline CDR1 is SNHLY and CDR2 FYNNEI. This CDR3 is built from 14 residues. The V and J ends lost 7 bases and 7 bases, in that order; junction bases with no gene match: 7. CDR3 sequence: CASIPGTVNSPLHF. Here the CDR3 DNA reads TGTGCCAGCATACCAGGGACAGTAAATTCACCCCTCCACTTT.

The gene calls are TRBV6-5 and TRBJ1-1, with 9 bases that match TRBD1. The V gene end was trimmed by 7 bases and the J gene end by 4 bases; junction bases not matched to a gene: 10. The length of the CDR3 is 15 residues. In germline, CDR1 is MNHEY, CDR2 SVGAGI. CDR3: CASTQAGTGRTEAFF. CDR3 DNA sequence: TGTGCCAGCACCCAGGCCGGGACAGGGCGCACTGAAGCTTTCTTT.

This chain joins TRBV11-2 and TRBJ2-1, with TRBD2 matching 9 bases. After removal of 7 bases from V and 7 bases from J, the junction contained 11 bases not matched to a gene. The CDR3 has 15 amino acids. CDR1 is SGHAT, CDR2 FQNNGV, per germline. CDR3 coding DNA: TGTGCCAGCACCCCTAGCGGGACCGCGGCTAATGAGCAGTTCTTC. Protein: CASTPSGTAANEQFF.

The V and J genes are TRBV10-1 and TRBJ2-7; a weak D match, TRBD2 (6 bases). V was trimmed by 4 bases and J by 3 bases, leaving 16 bases between them. CDR1 is WNHNN and CDR2 is SYGVQD in the germline V gene (reference sequence). This CDR3 region has 15 residues. In DNA form, the CDR3 reads TGCGCCAGCAGTGTCGGACTTACGGGGGACTACGAGCAGTACTTC. Protein sequence: CASSVGLTGDYEQYF.

The chain combines TRBV18 with TRBJ1-4; D uncertain. The CDR3 extends over 16 amino acids. The germline CDR1 and CDR2 sequences are KGHSH and LQKENI. Deletions cut 2 bases from V and 0 bases from J, with 10 bases between. The DNA of the CDR3 is TGTGCCAGCTCACCAGAACTCCCTACAACTAATGAAAAACTGTTTTTT. Protein sequence: CASSPELPTTNEKLFF.

This sequence joins TRBV10-3 and TRBJ1-2; TRBD1 aligns across 7 bases. J lost 4 bases, V lost 6 bases, and 8 bases had no gene match. The CDR3 has 14 residues. Germline CDR1 reads ENHRY; CDR2 reads SYGVKD. The CDR3 here is CAISQTGLGYGYTF. The CDR3 DNA is TGTGCCATCAGCCAGACAGGGCTCGGCTATGGCTACACCTTC.

J is TRBJ1-1 and V is TRBV10-2; D is uncertain. This CDR3 is 15 amino acids long. With 6 bases removed from V and 0 bases from J, the gap between germline ends came to 14 bases. Germline V gene sequence: CDR1 WSHSY, CDR2 SAAADI. CDR3 loop: CASRGGSSMNTEAFF. The DNA for the CDR3 is TGCGCCAGCAGGGGAGGGTCCAGTATGAACACTGAAGCTTTCTTT.

This chain connects TRBV12-3 or TRBV12-4 to TRBJ2-2, with unresolved D. The CDR3 is 13 amino acids. The V end was cut by 3 bases, the J end by 9 bases, with 11 bases between. The CDR3 coding sequence is TGTGCCAGCAGTTTCCGGAGTGCCTGGGAGCTGTTTTTT. Protein sequence: CASSFRSAWELFF.

The V and J genes are TRBV11-2 and TRBJ2-2; D perhaps matches TRBD1 (5 bases). The CDR3 spans 12 residues. Germline CDR1 and CDR2: SGHAT and FQNNGV. Trimming cost V 3 bases and J 8 bases, with 7 bases left between them. CDR3 bases: TGTGCCAGCAGCTTTGGGGCAGGGGAGCTGTTTTTT. This sequence encodes CASSFGAGELFF.

V gene TRBV29-1 combines with J gene TRBJ1-2, with D hard to call. CDR1 SQVTM and CDR2 ANQGSEA come from the germline V gene. The CDR3 sequence is 14 residues long. The V end was cut by 6 bases, the J end by 0 bases, with 14 bases between. As DNA, the CDR3 is TGCAGCGTCCGTCCCCCACAGTCTAACTATGGCTACACCTTC. Translation gives CSVRPPQSNYGYTF.

The chain combines TRBV7-9 with TRBJ1-4; TRBD1 might be the D (5 bases). The CDR3 sequence is 15 residues long. Trimming left V 5 bases short and J 0 bases short, with 10 bases between. The germline V gene has CDR1 SEHNR and CDR2 FQNEAQ (reference sequence). Here the CDR3 DNA reads TGTGCCAGCAGCCCCCTGACAGCAACTAATGAAAAACTGTTTTTT. Protein sequence: CASSPLTATNEKLFF.

The chain joins TRBV3-1 (or the pseudogene TRBV3-2) to TRBJ2-7; D gene unclear. V was clipped by 5 bases and J by 2 bases, with 13 bases between them. The CDR3 spans 14 residues. Germline V gene lookup returns CDR1 LGHDT and CDR2 YNNKEL (reference sequence). The DNA of the CDR3 is TGTGCCAGCAGCGACTCGCCTAGTGCCTACGAGCAGTACTTC. Protein product: CASSDSPSAYEQYF.

The gene calls are TRBV7-9 and TRBJ1-1; D is unclear. The V end was cut by 0 bases, the J end by 0 bases, with 5 bases between. The CDR3 sequence is 14 residues long. The germline V gene has CDR1 SEHNR and CDR2 FQNEAQ (reference sequence). DNA for the CDR3: TGTGCCAGCAGCTTAGCCTCCTTGAACACTGAAGCTTTCTTT. Translated, it gives CASSLASLNTEAFF.

The J gene is TRBJ1-2, the V gene TRBV5-6; D remains unclear. Germline V lookup: CDR1 SGHDT, CDR2 YYEEEE. The CDR3 is 16 amino acids. The ends were cut back, 4 bases at V and 2 bases at J, with 18 bases in the middle. The CDR3 protein is CASSPGRGQANYGYTF. CDR3 DNA: TGTGCCAGCAGCCCCGGTAGAGGGCAGGCCAACTATGGCTACACCTTC. Supplemented by reference TRBV5-6 and TRBJ1-2, the full variable domain reads DAGVTQSPTHLIKTRGQQVTLRCSPKSGHDTVSWYQQALGQGPQFIFQYYEEEERQRGNFPDRFSGHQFPNYSSELNVNALLLGDSALYLCASSPGRGQANYGYTFGSGTRLTVV.

A few counts support this clone. CDR3 nucleotides: TGTGCCTGGAGTTGGGACAGGGGAGGAGGAAACACCATATATTTT. It encodes CAWSWDRGGGNTIYF. The chain employs TRBV30 and TRBJ1-3; 10 nucleotides line up with TRBD1. V shed 2 bases and J 4 bases; nucleotides not matched to a gene: 5. This CDR3 comprises 15 residues. Germline V gene lookup returns CDR1 GTSNPN and CDR2 SVGIG (reference sequence).

The chain has TRBV5-4 and TRBJ1-1, with 9 positions matching TRBD1. The CDR3 length is 14 residues. After removal of 2 bases from V and 4 bases from J, the junction contained 3 bases not matched to a gene. Per germline, CDR1 SGHNT and CDR2 YYREEE (reference sequence). CDR3 sequence (DNA): TGTGCCAGCAGCTTAAAGGACAGGGGCACTGAAGCTTTCTTT. Protein: CASSLKDRGTEAFF.

The chain employs TRBV27 and TRBJ2-7, with D possibly TRBD1 on 6 matching bases. The CDR3 spans 15 residues. The V end lost 1 base, the J end lost 7 bases, and 17 bases lay between the germline ends. Germline values: CDR1 MNHEY, CDR2 SMNVEV (reference sequence). CDR3: CASSLLGWGPEEQYF. CDR3 bases: TGTGCCAGCAGTTTATTAGGGTGGGGGCCAGAGGAGCAGTACTTC.

This clone occurred a few times. The chain uses TRBV7-9 and TRBJ1-5; the D gene is possibly TRBD1 (5 bases). Trimming took 1 base from V and 9 from J, leaving 25 bases between them. The CDR3 is 18 amino acids. Germline CDR1 SEHNR, CDR2 FQNEAQ (reference sequence). The CDR3 region is CASSLGTTATTLARPQHF. The CDR3 nucleotides are TGTGCCAGCAGCTTAGGGACAACGGCCACTACTCTTGCTAGGCCCCAGCATTTT.

The J gene is TRBJ2-3, the V gene TRBV25-1, with D maybe TRBD1 (6 bases). The germline V gene has CDR1 MGHDK and CDR2 SYGVNS. The CDR3 has 15 amino acids. V gave up 1 base and J gave up 4 bases, with 12 bases separating them. This CDR3 is CASSEWGQGADTQYF. The DNA for the CDR3 is TGTGCCAGCAGTGAATGGGGGCAAGGGGCAGATACGCAGTATTTT.